This note documents a single TCR beta chain sequence. There is no known antigen for this receptor. Per-base quality was not reported, and no clone a single base away is much larger than it. TCRbeta CDR3 regions were amplified from genomic DNA by means of the immunoSEQ Assay, a bias-controlled multiplex PCR. In the source study's methods: Within the assay, amplification of reference gene primers was used to estimate how many nucleated cells each sample contained. Sequence reads were collapsed and filtered to measure the absolute abundance of every unique TCRbeta CDR3 rearrangement. For each sample, productive Simpson clonality was calculated as the square root of Simpson's diversity index over productive rearrangements. TCRdb stores this immuneACCESS table with in-frame sequences only. Part of the clones is absent; in the studies checked, under half of the shortfall reflects unresolved V genes, and no reason is known for the rest. V and J calls and clone size are those listed in that table; D and trimming were worked out from the DNA. The sample table shows tens of thousands of clones, and 82% are seen once. The ten largest account for 3.5% to 5% of the sample.

The collaborating institutions used their own protocols to collect whole blood in K2EDTA tubes. For TCRbeta analysis, collaborators shipped samples as frozen whole blood, isolated PBMCs, or DNA extracted from either of those sample types. This specimen belongs to a study of blood T cell repertoires in COVID-19 (dated by TCRdb to about 2020). Background on the whole study: Samples covering the acute and convalescent phases of COVID-19 were provided by collaborators in the United States, Italy and Spain. The dataset comprised deeply sampled blood TCRbeta repertoires from subjects exposed to, actively infected with, or recovered from COVID-19. A freely available public database, intended as a resource for researchers studying the immune response to SARS-CoV-2, is where the repertoires were released. Where available, HLA class I and class II types were taken from metadata supplied by the sample provider and were not determined by assay-based typing. The sample metadata nearly always contained a de-identified subject ID, COVID-19 status, age in years and sex. Samples came from the ongoing ImmuneRACE study (first 160 participants) plus 1,254 subjects from 6 global collaborators. The prospective study material was composed of cDNA or gDNA derived from T cells, B-cell-depleted T cells, or PBMCs.

Broad study findings and their caveats: The amount of clinical and demographic metadata varied by source and participant and was provided uncurated.

Germline trimming amounts to 2 bases on V and 4 bases on J, with 15 as the count of junction bases outside the gene matches. Reading from cysteine to phenylalanine, the CDR3 counts 20 amino acids. The retained sequence is limited to the CDR3, 60 bases, with the frame set at the first base. The germline V gene yields MNHEY for CDR1 and SVGEGT for CDR2. The receptor's source is an older woman with acute or convalescent COVID-19. The chain is made from TRBV6-2 or TRBV6-3 and TRBJ2-7, with 15 junctional bases fitting TRBD2. Sequencing used peripheral blood. The CDR3 loop reads CASSYHMTTGLAGGRYEQYF. The sequenced DNA: TGTGCCAGCAGTTACCATATGACTACGGGACTAGCGGGAGGACGATACGAGCAGTACTTC.